The T cell receptor (beta chain) under discussion was sequenced for a study of cytomegalovirus exposure and HLA in healthy donors. Study summary: Within the Caucasian-associated ancestry cluster were around 81% of the 350 to 400 genotyped donors. Broader study findings: A later analysis reportedly identified an Asian-associated ancestry cluster as carrying fewer N-insertions than the 666-donor mean. A previous analysis found most TCR beta V segments productive roughly 87% or roughly 30% of the time. In a later analysis, HLA-C alleles had the fewest associated TCRs, DRB1 alleles the most.

PCR amplification relied on 60 Vbeta primers (plus 13 Jbeta primers). Produced via immunoSEQ multiplex PCR; TCRdb's table is partial and in-frame only. The data contain some 87,000 clones, about 74% of them singletons. This clone was observed once. Its target is not known. V was cut by 5 bases and J by 5 bases, with 4 bases left in between. The CDR3 totals 11 residues. Germline V gene sequence: CDR1 MDHEN, CDR2 SYDVKM. V is TRBV28 and J is TRBJ2-1; D remains unclear. This clonotype was sampled from a woman in her forties or fifties in good health and CMV-seropositive. Sequenced input: PBMCs. In DNA, the CDR3 is TGTGCCAGCAGTCCTCACAATGAGCAGTTCTTC. Protein sequence: CASSPHNEQFF. The full variable domain, completed using reference TRBV28 and TRBJ2-1, is DVKVTQSSRYLVKRTGEKVFLECVQDMDHENMFWYRQDPGLGLRLIYFSYDVKMKEKGDIPEGYSVSREKKERFSLILESASTNQTSMYLCASSPHNEQFFGPGTRLTVL.